This T cell receptor beta chain was identified in a study of shared clonotypes between healthy human individuals. General study findings and limits: Generation probability values for non-shared clonotypes were lower than those for clonotypes shared by all four donors. The study drew on few donors, limiting represented genetic and exposure-history diversity.

TCRdb's table, derived via immunoSEQ multiplex PCR, lists solely in-frame clones and lacks some. The sample yields around 700,000 clones, less than 80% seen once. The table lists this clone with a few counts. No antigen is known for it. Looked up from germline, CDR1 is MNHEY and CDR2 is SVGAGI. V gave up 5 bases and J gave up 1 base, with 11 bases separating them. This CDR3 is built from 15 residues. Source material: memory CD4+ T cells sorted from blood. Subset in this sample: CD45RA-negative fraction. The receptor was derived from a woman aged 30 to 39 in good health. V gene TRBV6-5 combines with J gene TRBJ2-2; D unresolved. The CDR3 DNA reads as TGTGCCAGCAGTCCCAGGTCAGGGAACACCGGGGAGCTGTTTTTT. Residues: CASSPRSGNTGELFF.